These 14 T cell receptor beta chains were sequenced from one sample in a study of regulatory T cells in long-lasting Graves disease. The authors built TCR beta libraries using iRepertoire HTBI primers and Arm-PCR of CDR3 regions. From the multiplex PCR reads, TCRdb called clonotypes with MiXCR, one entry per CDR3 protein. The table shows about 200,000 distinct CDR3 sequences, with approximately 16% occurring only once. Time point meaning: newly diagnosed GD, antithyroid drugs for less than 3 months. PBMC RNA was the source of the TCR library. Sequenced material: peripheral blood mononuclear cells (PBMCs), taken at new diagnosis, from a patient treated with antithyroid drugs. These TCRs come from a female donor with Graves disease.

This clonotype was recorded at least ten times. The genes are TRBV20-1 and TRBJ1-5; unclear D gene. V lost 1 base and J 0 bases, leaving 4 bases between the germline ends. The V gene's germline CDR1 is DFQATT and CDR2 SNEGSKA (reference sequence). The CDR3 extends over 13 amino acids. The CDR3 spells CSARGNSNQPQHF. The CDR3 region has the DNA TGCAGTGCTAGAGGGAATAGCAATCAGCCCCAGCATTTT.

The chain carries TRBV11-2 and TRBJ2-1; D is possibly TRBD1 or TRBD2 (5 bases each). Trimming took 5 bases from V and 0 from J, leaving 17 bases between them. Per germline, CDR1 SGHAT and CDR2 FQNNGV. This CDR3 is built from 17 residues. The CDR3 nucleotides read TGTGCCAGCAGCCCACGGGGCTACCTGAACTCCTACAATGAGCAGTTCTTC. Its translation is CASSPRGYLNSYNEQFF.

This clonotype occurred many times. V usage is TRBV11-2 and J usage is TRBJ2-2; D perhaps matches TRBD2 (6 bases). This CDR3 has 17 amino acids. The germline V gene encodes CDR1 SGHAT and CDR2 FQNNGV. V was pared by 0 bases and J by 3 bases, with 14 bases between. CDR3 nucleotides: TGTGCCAGCAGCTTAGATCCCGGGAGTACGTACACCGGGGAGCTGTTTTTT. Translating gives CASSLDPGSTYTGELFF.

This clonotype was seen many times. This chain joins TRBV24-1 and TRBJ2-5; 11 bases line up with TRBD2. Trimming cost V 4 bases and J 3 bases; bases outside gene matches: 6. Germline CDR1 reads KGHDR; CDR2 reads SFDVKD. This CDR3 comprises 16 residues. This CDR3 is CATSDRGTSGEETQYF. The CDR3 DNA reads TGTGCCACCAGTGACCGCGGGACTAGCGGTGAAGAGACCCAGTACTTC.

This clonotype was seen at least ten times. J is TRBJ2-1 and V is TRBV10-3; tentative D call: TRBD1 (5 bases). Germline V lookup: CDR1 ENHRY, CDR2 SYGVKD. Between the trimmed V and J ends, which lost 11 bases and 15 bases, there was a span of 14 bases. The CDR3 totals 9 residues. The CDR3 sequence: CAPGRVRFF. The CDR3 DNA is TGTGCCCCGGGCAGGGTTCGGTTCTTC.

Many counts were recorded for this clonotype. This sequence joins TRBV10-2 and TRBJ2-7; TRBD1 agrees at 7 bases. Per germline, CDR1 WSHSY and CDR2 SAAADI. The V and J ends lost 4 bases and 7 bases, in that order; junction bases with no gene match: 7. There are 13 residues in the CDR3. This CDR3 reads CASSADRAGEQYF. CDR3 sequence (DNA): TGCGCCAGCAGTGCCGACAGGGCTGGGGAGCAGTACTTC.

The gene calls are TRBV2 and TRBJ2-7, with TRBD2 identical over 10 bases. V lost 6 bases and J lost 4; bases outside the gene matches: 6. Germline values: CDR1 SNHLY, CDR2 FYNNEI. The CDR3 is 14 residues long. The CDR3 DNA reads TGTGCCAGCAGGCGACTAGCGGGCCCGTACGAGCAGTACTTC. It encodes CASRRLAGPYEQYF.

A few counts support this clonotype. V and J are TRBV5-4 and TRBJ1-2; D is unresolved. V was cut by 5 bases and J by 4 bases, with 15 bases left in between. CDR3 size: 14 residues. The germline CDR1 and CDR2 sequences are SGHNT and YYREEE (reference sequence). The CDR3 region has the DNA TGTGCCAGCAGTTCCCCGAGTGCCTCCTATGGCTACACCTTC. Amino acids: CASSSPSASYGYTF.

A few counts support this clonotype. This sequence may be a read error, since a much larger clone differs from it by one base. DNA of the CDR3: TGTGCCAGCGCCAGGACTAGCGGAGAAAACAATGAGCAGCTCTTC. This sequence encodes CASARTSGENNEQLF. The rearrangement uses TRBV6-2 or TRBV6-3 and TRBJ2-1; 10 bases are a match to TRBD2. CDR3 length equals 15 residues. Germline values: CDR1 MNHEY, CDR2 SVGEGT.

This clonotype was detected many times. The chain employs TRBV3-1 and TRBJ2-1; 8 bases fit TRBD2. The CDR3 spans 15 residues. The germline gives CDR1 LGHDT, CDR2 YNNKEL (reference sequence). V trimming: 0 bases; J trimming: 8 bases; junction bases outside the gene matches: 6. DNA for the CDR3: TGTGCCAGCAGCCAAGATCACAGCGGGAGTGATGAGCAGTTCTTC. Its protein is CASSQDHSGSDEQFF.

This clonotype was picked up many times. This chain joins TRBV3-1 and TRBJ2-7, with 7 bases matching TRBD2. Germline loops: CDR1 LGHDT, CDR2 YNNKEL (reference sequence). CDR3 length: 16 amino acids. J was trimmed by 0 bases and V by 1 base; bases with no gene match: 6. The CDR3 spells CASSQAPGGSSYEQYF. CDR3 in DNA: TGTGCCAGCAGCCAAGCCCCCGGCGGGAGCTCCTACGAGCAGTACTTC.

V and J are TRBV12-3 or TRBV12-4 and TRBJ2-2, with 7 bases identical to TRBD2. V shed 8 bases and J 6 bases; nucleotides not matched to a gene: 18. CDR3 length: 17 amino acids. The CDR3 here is CASGRENMLIWSGELFF. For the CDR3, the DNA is TGTGCCAGCGGGAGGGAGAACATGCTGATTTGGTCCGGGGAGCTGTTTTTT.

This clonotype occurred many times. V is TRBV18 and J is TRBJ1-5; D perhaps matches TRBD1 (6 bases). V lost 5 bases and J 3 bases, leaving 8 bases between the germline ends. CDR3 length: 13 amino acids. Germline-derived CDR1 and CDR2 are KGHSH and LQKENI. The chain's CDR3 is CASSGQLNQPQHF. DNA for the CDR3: TGTGCCAGCTCAGGACAGCTCAATCAGCCCCAGCATTTT.

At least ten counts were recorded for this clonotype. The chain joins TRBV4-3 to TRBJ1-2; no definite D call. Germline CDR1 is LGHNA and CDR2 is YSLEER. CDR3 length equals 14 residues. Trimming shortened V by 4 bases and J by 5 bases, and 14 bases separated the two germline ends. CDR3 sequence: CASSRDQVGYGYTF. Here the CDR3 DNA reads TGCGCCAGCAGCCGAGACCAAGTAGGGTATGGCTACACCTTC.